The present T cell receptor beta chain was sequenced within a study of Graves' ophthalmopathy and Graves' hyperthyroidism. The study's findings and limits: Most expanded clonotypes in thyroid above 0.001 frequency also showed up in blood. Ophthalmopathy progression prediction by the model yielded a sensitivity of roughly 67% and a specificity of roughly 72%.

The CDR3 is made up of 15 amino acids. Germline CDR1 is SNHLY and CDR2 is FYNNEI. V was pared by 3 bases and J by 1 base, with 4 bases of the junction left unmatched. This clonotype was found many times. Its antigen is undetermined. Amplified material comprised TCR beta CDR3 regions derived from RNA transcripts. RT-PCR in the first round used HTBI primers; a second-round multiplex PCR followed. Using its own MiXCR run on the multiplex PCR reads, TCRdb lists one record per CDR3 protein. Counted here are 300,000 to 500,000 distinct CDR3 sequences, 15% occurring once; the ten biggest clones make up 7%. What was sequenced was peripheral blood. This TCR derives from a woman between 18 and 29 years old with stable Graves' hyperthyroidism. The rearrangement links TRBV2 to TRBJ2-5, with TRBD2 matching 8 bases. CDR3 bases: TGTGCCAGCAGTGATAAGCGGGGGTTCCAAGAGACCCAGTACTTC. Translating it yields CASSDKRGFQETQYF. The whole variable domain, filled in from reference TRBV2 and TRBJ2-5, reads EPEVTQTPSHQVTQMGQEVILRCVPISNHLYFYWYRQILGQKVEFLVSFYNNEISEKSEIFDDQFSVERPDGSNFTLKIRSTKLEDSAMYFCASSDKRGFQETQYFGPGTRLLVL.